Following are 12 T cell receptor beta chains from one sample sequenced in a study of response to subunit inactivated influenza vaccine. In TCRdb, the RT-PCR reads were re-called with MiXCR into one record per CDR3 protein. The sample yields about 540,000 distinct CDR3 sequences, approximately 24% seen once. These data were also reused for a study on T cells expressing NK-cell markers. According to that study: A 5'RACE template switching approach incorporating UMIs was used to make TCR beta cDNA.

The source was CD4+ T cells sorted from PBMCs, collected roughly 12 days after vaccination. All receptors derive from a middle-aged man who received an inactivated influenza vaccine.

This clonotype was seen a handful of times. The CDR3 region is CASSFNYATETQYF. CDR3 sequence (DNA): TGTGCCAGCAGCTTCAACTACGCGACGGAGACCCAGTACTTC. This rearrangement joins TRBV11-2 to TRBJ2-5, with unresolved D. The CDR3 extends over 14 amino acids. Germline assignment: CDR1 SGHAT and CDR2 FQNNGV. Trimming stripped 3 bases from V and 5 bases from J, with 13 bases between. The whole variable domain, filled in from reference TRBV11-2 and TRBJ2-5, reads EAGVAQSPRYKIIEKRQSVAFWCNPISGHATLYWYQQILGQGPKLLIQFQNNGVVDDSQLPKDRFSAERLKGVDSTLKIQPAKLEDSAVYLCASSFNYATETQYFGPGTRLLVL.

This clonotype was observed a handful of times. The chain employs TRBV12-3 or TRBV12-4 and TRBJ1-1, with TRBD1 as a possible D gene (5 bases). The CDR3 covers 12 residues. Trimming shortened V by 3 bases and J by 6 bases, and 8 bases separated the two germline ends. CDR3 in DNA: TGTGCCAGCAGTTTTGGGGGACCTGAAGCTTTCTTT. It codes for CASSFGGPEAFF.

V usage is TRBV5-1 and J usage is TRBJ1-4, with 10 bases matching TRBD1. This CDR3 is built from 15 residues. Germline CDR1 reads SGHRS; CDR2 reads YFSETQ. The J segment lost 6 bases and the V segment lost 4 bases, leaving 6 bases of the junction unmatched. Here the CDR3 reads CASSRPGTGDEKLFF. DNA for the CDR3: TGCGCCAGCAGCCGACCCGGGACAGGGGATGAAAAACTGTTTTTT.

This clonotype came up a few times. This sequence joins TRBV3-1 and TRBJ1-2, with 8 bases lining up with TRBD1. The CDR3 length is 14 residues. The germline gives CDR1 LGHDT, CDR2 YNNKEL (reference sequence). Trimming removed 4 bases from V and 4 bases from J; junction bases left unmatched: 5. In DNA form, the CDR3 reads TGTGCCAGCAGCCGTCATGGACAGGGCTATGGCTACACCTTC. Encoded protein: CASSRHGQGYGYTF.

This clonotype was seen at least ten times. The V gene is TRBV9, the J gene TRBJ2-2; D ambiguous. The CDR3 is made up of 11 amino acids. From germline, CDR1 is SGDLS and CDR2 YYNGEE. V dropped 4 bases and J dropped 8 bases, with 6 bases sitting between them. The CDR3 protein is CASSTKGELFF. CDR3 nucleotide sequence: TGTGCCAGCAGCACCAAAGGGGAGCTGTTTTTT.

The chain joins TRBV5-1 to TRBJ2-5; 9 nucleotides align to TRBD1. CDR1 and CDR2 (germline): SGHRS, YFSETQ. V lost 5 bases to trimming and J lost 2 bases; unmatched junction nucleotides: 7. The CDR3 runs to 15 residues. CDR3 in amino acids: CASRRDRVGQETQYF. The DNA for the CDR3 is TGCGCCAGCAGGAGGGACAGGGTAGGACAAGAGACCCAGTACTTC.

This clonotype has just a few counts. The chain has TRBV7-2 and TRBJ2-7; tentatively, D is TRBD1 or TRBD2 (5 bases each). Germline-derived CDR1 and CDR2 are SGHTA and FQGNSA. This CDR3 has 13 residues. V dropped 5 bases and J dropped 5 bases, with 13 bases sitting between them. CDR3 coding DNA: TGTGCCAGCAGCCCGAGGGGTGGCAACGAGCAGTACTTC. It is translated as CASSPRGGNEQYF.

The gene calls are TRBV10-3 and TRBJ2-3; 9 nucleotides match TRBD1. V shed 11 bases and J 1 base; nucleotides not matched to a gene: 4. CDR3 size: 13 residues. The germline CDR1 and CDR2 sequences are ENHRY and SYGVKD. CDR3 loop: CAQGTGRTDTQYF. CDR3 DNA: TGTGCCCAGGGGACAGGGCGCACAGATACGCAGTATTTT.

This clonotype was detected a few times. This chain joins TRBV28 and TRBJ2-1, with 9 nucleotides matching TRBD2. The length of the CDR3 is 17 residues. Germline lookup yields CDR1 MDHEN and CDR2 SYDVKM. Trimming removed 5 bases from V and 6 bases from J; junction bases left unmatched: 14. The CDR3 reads CASSPKFGREGLNEQFF. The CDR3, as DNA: TGTGCCAGCAGTCCCAAATTTGGGCGGGAGGGTCTCAATGAGCAGTTCTTC.

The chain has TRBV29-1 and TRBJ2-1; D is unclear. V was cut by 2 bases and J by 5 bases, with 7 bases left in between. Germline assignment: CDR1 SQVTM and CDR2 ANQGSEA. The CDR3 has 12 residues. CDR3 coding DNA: TGCAGCGTTGAACGCCAGAACAATGAGCAGTTCTTC. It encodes CSVERQNNEQFF.

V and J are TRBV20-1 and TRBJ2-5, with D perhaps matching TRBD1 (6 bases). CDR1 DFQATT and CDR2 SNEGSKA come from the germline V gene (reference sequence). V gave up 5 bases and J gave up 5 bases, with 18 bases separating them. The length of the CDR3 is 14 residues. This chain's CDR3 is CSALWGRGIETQYF. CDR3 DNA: TGCAGTGCTTTGTGGGGCAGGGGAATTGAGACCCAGTACTTC.

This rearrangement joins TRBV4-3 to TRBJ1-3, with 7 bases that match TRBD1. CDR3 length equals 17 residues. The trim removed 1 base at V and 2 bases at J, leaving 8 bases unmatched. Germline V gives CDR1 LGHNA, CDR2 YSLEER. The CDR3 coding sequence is TGCGCCAGCAGCCAAGGAAAGGGGGCGCAAGCTGGAAACACCATATATTTT. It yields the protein CASSQGKGAQAGNTIYF.